This T cell receptor beta chain originates from a study of blood T cell repertoires in COVID-19. Sequencing used immunoSEQ multiplex PCR; TCRdb keeps in-frame clones, though not all of them. The sample shows roughly 73,000 clones, roughly 80% of them seen only once. This CDR3 has 14 residues. The V and J ends lost 6 bases and 1 base, in that order; junction bases with no gene match: 5. Germline loops: CDR1 SGHRS, CDR2 YFSETQ. This receptor was taken from a woman aged 55-69 years with acute or convalescent COVID-19. The chain carries TRBV5-1 and TRBJ2-7, with 9 bases that match TRBD1. Sequencing was performed on peripheral blood. The CDR3 DNA sequence: TGCGCCAGCAACTCCGGGACAGGGTCCTACGAGCAGTACTTC. Amino acids: CASNSGTGSYEQYF. Full variable domain (rest looked up from reference TRBV5-1 and TRBJ2-7): KAGVTQTPRYLIKTRGQQVTLSCSPISGHRSVSWYQQTPGQGLQFLFEYFSETQRNKGNFPGRFSGRQFSNSRSEMNVSTLELGDSALYLCASNSGTGSYEQYFGPGTRLTVT.